This T cell receptor beta chain comes out of a study of beta chain features in type 1 diabetes (dated by TCRdb to 2016 to 2018). The study in broad terms: Mean age, gender distribution, total cell number and subset yield did not differ between patients and healthy donors. A total of approximately 99,000,000 sorted cells were examined across all samples, and RNA yield correlated strongly with the number of cells per subset. In the study, recently diagnosed type 1 diabetes patients and matched healthy donors were compared on the TCRB repertoires of their sorted circulating CD4+ T cell subsets. Regulatory and stem cell-like memory subsets were isolated from only 8 patients and about eight healthy donors, whereas naive and central memory subsets came from all 30 or so donors. Here is what the overall study found, with its caveats: Naive, central memory and regulatory TCRB repertoires appeared to be more alike among patients than among healthy donors. Shorter templates might be favored by PCR, yet because patient and control samples were amplified and corrected together, any such skew would affect both groups equally. Because the HLA sub-analyses included only small numbers of individuals, any influence of HLA type on TCRB rearrangement was left unresolved. A moderate but significant shortening of TCRB CDR3 length was observed in type 1 diabetes patients in all four CD4+ subsets. Because cDNA was sequenced instead of genomic DNA, activated cells with high expression could be over-represented, although the groups did not differ in activation or CD3 levels. At VDJ recombination sites, type 1 diabetes patients had fewer insertions and more deleted nucleotides, which implies abnormalities in thymic rearrangement.

With respect to this clone: The target of this receptor is not known. Per-base qualities were not stored, and no clone one base away is much larger.

Each donor gave one peripheral blood draw, averaging roughly 100 mL, which was collected into heparinised tubes. Using a panel that included CD45RO, CCR7, CD25, CD127, CD95 and CD27, naive, central memory, regulatory and stem cell-like memory CD4+ T cells were sorted on a BD FACSAria II. Every sorted population had a purity above 98%. Right away, PBMCs were isolated by Lymphoprep density gradient centrifugation and were stained directly, with no culture step. To minimize batch effects, samples were stained and sorted in pairs, one healthy donor with one patient per experiment. Reading from cysteine to phenylalanine, the CDR3 counts 13 amino acids. Kept here is only the CDR3 DNA, which spans 39 bases and is read in frame from base 1. Sequences SGHTA (CDR1) and FQGNSA (CDR2) are obtained from the germline V gene. V is shortened by 2 bases, J by 6 bases, and the region joining them spans 8 bases. All of the isolated RNA was reverse transcribed with the High Capacity cDNA Reverse Transcription Kit, so expressed TCRB transcripts were sequenced. Deep immunoSEQ sequencing was applied to naive, central memory and regulatory T cell samples, giving an average of roughly 3.5 million total reads per sample. Sorted cells were lysed in RLT buffer, and RNA was extracted using DNase-treated RNeasy Micro or Mini kits according to cell number. Each cell subset was processed separately to prevent cross-contamination, with patient and healthy donor samples processed together. TCRB sequences were amplified from cDNA with the immunoSEQ multiplex PCR, producing 87-bp fragments spanning the CDR3 region. The amplicons were sequenced using the Illumina HiSeq platform. Per the authors' processing: PCR bias was corrected computationally using synthetic template baselines, and reads within Hamming distance 2 were collapsed, with unmergeable singletons discarded. Reads were aligned to IMGT to assign V, D and J genes, CDR3 length, and insertions or deletions at six rearrangement sites. Clonotype counts were normalized to sorted cell number within each subset before computing true diversity and Gini coefficients with the tcR R package. The overlap coefficient, calculated on TCRB nucleotide sequences, was used to measure repertoire sharing. This immuneACCESS table, as held by TCRdb, lists in-frame sequences with V and J called but not all clones. Of the missing ones, under half trace to an unresolved V gene in checked studies; the others have no known cause. The D gene and trimming were derived from the DNA, and the V and J assignments and clone size from that table. This sample is represented by around 250,000 clones; 27% of them were singletons. The ten largest make up 4% of the sample.

The receptor was isolated from a man aged 25-45 years in good health. The chain uses TRBV7-2 and TRBJ2-1, with the D segment identity uncertain. The sequenced sample was central memory CD4+ T cells from blood. The sequenced DNA: TGTGCCAGCAGCTTACAACCCCTCAATGAGCAGTTCTTC. This encodes CASSLQPLNEQFF.